This TCR beta chain appears in the sequencing data of a study of T cell repertoires in cytomegalovirus infection. Across the whole study: Public TCR beta signatures marked donors with CMV infection and the matching HLA.

The germline V gene has CDR1 MNHEY and CDR2 SVGAGI. V lost 5 bases to trimming and J lost 5 bases, with 6 bases between them. The CDR3 runs to 12 residues. In this sample, this clonotype turned up many times. Its antigen is unknown. Study-level results: The ex vivo response was dominated by HLA-C-restricted CMV-specific TCR beta clonotypes. Totalled public TCR beta family frequency picked out people who carried CMV plus the relevant HLA.

MiXCR, applied by TCRdb to the reads, yields one record per CDR3 protein. This table holds about 900,000 distinct CDR3 sequences, roughly 30% found once. The sequences come from cultured CD8+ T cells from PBMCs, collected from culture after CMV antigen stimulation. The receptor was derived from a human donor in good health (CMV status not recorded). Some clones in this sample may be carry-over from other donors' samples. The V gene is TRBV6-5, the J gene TRBJ2-2; D ambiguous. The CDR3 region has the DNA TGTGCCAGCAGTCCGGCTACCGGGGAGCTGTTTTTT. Translation: CASSPATGELFF.